These 26 T cell receptor beta chains were sequenced from one sample in a study of OX40 agonist ivuxolimab in advanced cancers. Measured with immunoSEQ multiplex PCR; TCRdb has only the in-frame clones, and not every one. The sample records around 80,000 clones, 91% being singletons. Material: CD4+ or CD8+ T cells sorted from blood, obtained in a trial of the OX40 agonist ivuxolimab. These receptors came from an adult with an advanced solid tumor such as melanoma, head and neck, liver or kidney cancer.

The chain joins TRBV5-6 to TRBJ2-2; TRBD2 agrees at 7 bases. Germline values: CDR1 SGHDT, CDR2 YYEEEE. V shed 4 bases, J shed 2 bases, and the junction held 8 bases outside the gene matches. This CDR3 comprises 16 residues. CDR3 in amino acids: CASSRLLAYNTGELFF. As DNA, the CDR3 is TGTGCCAGCAGCCGTTTACTAGCGTATAACACCGGGGAGCTGTTTTTT.

The J gene is TRBJ1-5, the V gene TRBV4-2; TRBD1 might be the D (5 bases). The CDR3 is 15 amino acids. Germline V gene lookup returns CDR1 LGHNA and CDR2 YNFKEQ. V was cut by 0 bases and J by 6 bases, with 12 bases left in between. This chain's CDR3 is CASSQDPGIVQPQHF. CDR3 sequence (DNA): TGTGCCAGCAGCCAAGATCCAGGGATCGTTCAGCCCCAGCATTTT.

This clone showed up just a few times. The chain has TRBV29-1 and TRBJ1-5; TRBD1 matches 7 bases. V lost 5 bases, J lost 6 bases, and 10 bases stayed unmatched. The CDR3 is 14 amino acids. Germline CDR1 is SQVTM and CDR2 is ANQGSEA. The DNA for the CDR3 is TGCAGCGTTTCTACACAGGGGCCCGGTCAGCCCCAGCATTTT. Protein sequence: CSVSTQGPGQPQHF.

The chain joins TRBV9 to TRBJ2-3; the D gene is possibly TRBD2 (6 bases). Germline values: CDR1 SGDLS, CDR2 YYNGEE. V was pared by 0 bases and J by 1 base, with 9 bases between. This CDR3 has 15 residues. CDR3 residues: CASSVGGTGTDTQYF. DNA for the CDR3: TGTGCCAGCAGCGTAGGCGGGACGGGCACAGATACGCAGTATTTT.

The J gene is TRBJ2-7, the V gene TRBV19; 12 bases agree with TRBD2. The CDR3 totals 17 residues. After removal of 5 bases from V and 3 bases from J, the junction contained 11 bases not matched to a gene. CDR1 and CDR2 (germline): LNHDA, SQIVND (reference sequence). The CDR3, as DNA: TGTGCCAGTAGTTCCCCCAGGACTAGCGGGATTGGCTACGAGCAGTACTTC. Its translation: CASSSPRTSGIGYEQYF.

The chain combines TRBV5-1 with TRBJ2-7; D ambiguous. Trimming removed 2 bases at V and 0 bases at J, with 15 bases between. Per germline, CDR1 SGHRS and CDR2 YFSETQ. CDR3 size: 16 residues. CDR3 region: CASSLVDSMSSYEQYF. The DNA for the CDR3 is TGCGCCAGCAGCTTAGTTGACTCGATGAGCTCCTACGAGCAGTACTTC.

V usage is TRBV7-9 and J usage is TRBJ2-7, with 9 bases matching TRBD1. Germline CDR1 and CDR2: SEHNR and FQNEAQ (reference sequence). V lost 5 bases to trimming and J lost 4 bases; unmatched junction nucleotides: 9. The CDR3 spans 15 residues. For the CDR3, the DNA is TGTGCCAGCAGCCTCAGAAGGGACAGGGCATACGAGCAGTACTTC. The encoded protein is CASSLRRDRAYEQYF.

The chain joins TRBV11-3 to TRBJ2-1, with 7 bases matching TRBD1. Germline assignment: CDR1 SGHNT and CDR2 YENEEA. The CDR3 runs 13 residues. V shed 7 bases and J 5 bases; nucleotides not matched to a gene: 5. CDR3 DNA sequence: TGTGCCAGCAACAGGGGCCCCCACAATGAGCAGTTCTTC. Translation gives CASNRGPHNEQFF.

This clone showed up just a few times. The chain is built from TRBV19 and TRBJ2-1; TRBD2 matches 9 bases. The CDR3 sequence is 14 residues long. With V trimmed by 5 bases and J by 7 bases, 6 bases remained unmatched. Germline V lookup: CDR1 LNHDA, CDR2 SQIVND (reference sequence). CDR3 loop: CASSLSGSQNEQFF. The CDR3 DNA reads TGTGCCAGTAGTCTTAGCGGGAGTCAAAATGAGCAGTTCTTC.

V gene TRBV16 combines with J gene TRBJ2-2; TRBD1 matches 7 bases. V was pared by 2 bases and J by 4 bases, with 4 bases of the junction left unmatched. CDR1 and CDR2 (germline): KGHSY, FQNENV. This CDR3 has 15 residues. The DNA for the CDR3 is TGTGCCAGCAGCCAAGTCAGGGGGAGCACCGGGGAGCTGTTTTTT. It translates to CASSQVRGSTGELFF.

The chain uses TRBV25-1 and TRBJ2-7; weak D call: TRBD2 (6 bases). This CDR3 has 14 residues. Germline V lookup: CDR1 MGHDK, CDR2 SYGVNS. Trimming pared 6 bases from V and 0 bases from J, leaving 12 bases between. The CDR3 spells CASRSTGVSYEQYF. The CDR3 DNA reads as TGTGCCAGCAGATCGACGGGAGTCTCCTACGAGCAGTACTTC.

The CDR3 DNA sequence: TGTGCCAGCAGCTTAATGAGCTGGGAAGAGACCCAGTACTTC. Its protein product is CASSLMSWEETQYF. V gene TRBV7-2 combines with J gene TRBJ2-5; the D is unclear. The CDR3 is 14 residues long. From germline, CDR1 is SGHTA and CDR2 FQGNSA. V lost 2 bases and J lost 3, with 10 bases in between. Complete variable domain (other parts from reference TRBV7-2 and TRBJ2-5): GAGVSQSPSNKVTEKGKDVELRCDPISGHTALYWYRQSLGQGLEFLIYFQGNSAPDKSGLPSDRFSAERTGGSVSTLTIQRTQQEDSAVYLCASSLMSWEETQYFGPGTRLLVL.

This chain connects TRBV28 to TRBJ1-1, with D unresolved. Trimming stripped 5 bases from V and 1 base from J, with 11 bases between. From germline, CDR1 is MDHEN and CDR2 SYDVKM. CDR3 length: 14 amino acids. Here the CDR3 DNA reads TGTGCCAGCAGTCCGACCGCCCCGAACACTGAAGCTTTCTTT. Translated: CASSPTAPNTEAFF. The complete variable domain, with remaining parts taken from reference TRBV28 and TRBJ1-1, reads DVKVTQSSRYLVKRTGEKVFLECVQDMDHENMFWYRQDPGLGLRLIYFSYDVKMKEKGDIPEGYSVSREKKERFSLILESASTNQTSMYLCASSPTAPNTEAFFGQGTRLTVV.

The chain carries TRBV9 and TRBJ2-1, with TRBD2 identical over 8 bases. The CDR3 sequence is 17 residues long. Looked up from germline, CDR1 is SGDLS and CDR2 is YYNGEE. Unmatched junction bases numbered 6, after V lost 1 base and J lost 0 bases. CDR3: CASSVTYGTSSYNEQFF. For the CDR3, the DNA is TGTGCCAGCAGCGTAACTTACGGGACTAGCTCCTACAATGAGCAGTTCTTC.

The chain uses TRBV30 and TRBJ1-5; no definite D call. Germline values: CDR1 GTSNPN, CDR2 SVGIG (reference sequence). V dropped 1 base and J dropped 11 bases, with 15 bases sitting between them. The CDR3 is 13 amino acids. CDR3 nucleotide sequence: TGTGCCTGGAGTGCCCCCTATAAATCTACCCAGCATTTT. Its translation is CAWSAPYKSTQHF.

The CDR3 nucleotides read TGTGCCAGCAGCTTAGGGGGCCAGGGGAGCGAGCAGTACTTC. Translation gives CASSLGGQGSEQYF. This sequence joins TRBV7-9 and TRBJ2-7; the D gene is possibly TRBD1 (6 bases). This CDR3 region has 14 residues. The germline V gene encodes CDR1 SEHNR and CDR2 FQNEAQ (reference sequence). V was trimmed by 1 base and J by 6 bases, leaving 13 bases between them.

This chain joins TRBV7-9 and TRBJ1-1; D uncertain. Trimming stripped 1 base from V and 1 base from J, with 4 bases between. CDR1 and CDR2 (germline): SEHNR, FQNEAQ (reference sequence). CDR3 size: 13 residues. CDR3 region: CASSLDRNTEAFF. The CDR3 DNA reads TGTGCCAGCAGCTTAGACAGGAACACTGAAGCTTTCTTT.

The chain links TRBV27 to TRBJ1-1, with a tentative D call TRBD1 (6 bases). Germline V gene data show CDR1 as MNHEY and CDR2 as SMNVEV (reference sequence). This CDR3 contains 16 residues. Trimming removed 5 bases from V and 2 bases from J, with 18 bases in between. The CDR3 nucleotides read TGTGCCAGCAGTCGAACAGCGGGGGCCGGAAACACTGAAGCTTTCTTT. Residues: CASSRTAGAGNTEAFF.

This clone appeared a single time. The rearrangement links TRBV4-2 to TRBJ2-7; D is unresolved. The CDR3 is 13 residues long. Germline V gene lookup returns CDR1 LGHNA and CDR2 YNFKEQ. Trimming pared 3 bases from V and 6 bases from J, leaving 12 bases between. CDR3: CASSHPGDTEQYF. The DNA of the CDR3 is TGTGCCAGCAGCCACCCCGGTGACACCGAGCAGTACTTC.

The rearrangement links TRBV19 to TRBJ1-2; D remains ambiguous. The germline CDR1 and CDR2 sequences are LNHDA and SQIVND (reference sequence). The CDR3 has 13 amino acids. The V end lost 7 bases, the J end lost 4 bases, and 13 bases lay between the germline ends. The CDR3 protein is CASMPSEGYGYTF. CDR3 DNA sequence: TGTGCCAGTATGCCTTCGGAAGGCTATGGCTACACCTTC.

The table lists this clone with a count of one. The rearrangement joins TRBV28 to TRBJ2-6, with TRBD2 identical over 7 bases. This CDR3 is 19 amino acids long. Germline CDR1 and CDR2: MDHEN and SYDVKM. V shed 5 bases and J 1 base; nucleotides not matched to a gene: 14. CDR3 coding DNA: TGTGCCAGCAGTCCACGTCTTGGGAGGGCCAGTTCTGGGGCCAACGTCCTGACTTTC. It translates to CASSPRLGRASSGANVLTF.

This chain connects TRBV29-1 to TRBJ1-1; D unresolved. Germline V gene data show CDR1 as SQVTM and CDR2 as ANQGSEA. V was clipped by 5 bases and J by 3 bases, with 13 bases between them. This CDR3 spans 13 amino acids. Here the CDR3 reads CSVSFRTDTEAFF. CDR3 coding DNA: TGCAGCGTTTCGTTCCGGACGGACACTGAAGCTTTCTTT.

This chain uses TRBV19 with TRBJ2-7; a possible D gene is TRBD1 (6 bases). In germline, CDR1 is LNHDA, CDR2 SQIVND (reference sequence). Trimming pared 5 bases from V and 5 bases from J, leaving 10 bases between. The CDR3 consists of 12 residues. CDR3 residues: CASSSRTDEQYF. In DNA, the CDR3 is TGTGCCAGTAGTTCAAGGACAGACGAGCAGTACTTC.

The genes are TRBV28 and TRBJ1-5, with no clear D. Germline lookup yields CDR1 MDHEN and CDR2 SYDVKM. Trimming removed 6 bases from V and 2 bases from J, with 11 bases in between. The CDR3 has 14 amino acids. DNA of the CDR3: TGTGCCAGCAGCCTTATGAGTCGCAATCAGCCCCAGCATTTT. Amino acids: CASSLMSRNQPQHF.

The chain combines TRBV6-6 with TRBJ2-7; no clear D gene. V lost 4 bases and J lost 4, with 8 bases in between. The germline V gene encodes CDR1 MNHNY and CDR2 SVGAGI (reference sequence). This CDR3 has 12 amino acids. The CDR3 DNA reads TGTGCCAGCAGTTCCGATACTTACGAGCAGTACTTC. Its translation is CASSSDTYEQYF.

The chain has TRBV2 and TRBJ2-7; D gene ambiguous. The CDR3 runs to 14 residues. Germline V gene lookup returns CDR1 SNHLY and CDR2 FYNNEI. V shed 3 bases and J shed 1 base, with 10 bases lying between them. CDR3 region: CASSDLNSSYEQYF. The DNA for the CDR3 is TGTGCCAGCAGTGACCTAAACAGTTCCTACGAGCAGTACTTC. The whole variable domain, remainder taken from reference TRBV2 and TRBJ2-7, is EPEVTQTPSHQVTQMGQEVILRCVPISNHLYFYWYRQILGQKVEFLVSFYNNEISEKSEIFDDQFSVERPDGSNFTLKIRSTKLEDSAMYFCASSDLNSSYEQYFGPGTRLTVT.